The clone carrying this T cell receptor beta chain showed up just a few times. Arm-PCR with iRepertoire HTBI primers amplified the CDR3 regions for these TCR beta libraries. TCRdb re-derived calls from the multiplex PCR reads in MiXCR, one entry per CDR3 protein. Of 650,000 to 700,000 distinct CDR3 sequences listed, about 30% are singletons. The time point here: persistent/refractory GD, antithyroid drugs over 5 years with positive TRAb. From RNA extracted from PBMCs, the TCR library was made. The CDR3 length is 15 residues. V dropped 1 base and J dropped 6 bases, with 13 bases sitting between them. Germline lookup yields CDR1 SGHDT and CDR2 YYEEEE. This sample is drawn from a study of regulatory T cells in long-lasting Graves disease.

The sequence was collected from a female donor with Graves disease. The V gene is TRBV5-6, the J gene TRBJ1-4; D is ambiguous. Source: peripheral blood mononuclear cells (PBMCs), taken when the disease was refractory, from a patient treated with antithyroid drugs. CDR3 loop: CASSLLTPQDEKLFF. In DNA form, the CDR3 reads TGTGCCAGCAGCTTGTTGACGCCCCAGGATGAAAAACTGTTTTTT. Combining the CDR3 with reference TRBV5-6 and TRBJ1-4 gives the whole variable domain DAGVTQSPTHLIKTRGQQVTLRCSPKSGHDTVSWYQQALGQGPQFIFQYYEEEERQRGNFPDRFSGHQFPNYSSELNVNALLLGDSALYLCASSLLTPQDEKLFFGSGTQLSVL.